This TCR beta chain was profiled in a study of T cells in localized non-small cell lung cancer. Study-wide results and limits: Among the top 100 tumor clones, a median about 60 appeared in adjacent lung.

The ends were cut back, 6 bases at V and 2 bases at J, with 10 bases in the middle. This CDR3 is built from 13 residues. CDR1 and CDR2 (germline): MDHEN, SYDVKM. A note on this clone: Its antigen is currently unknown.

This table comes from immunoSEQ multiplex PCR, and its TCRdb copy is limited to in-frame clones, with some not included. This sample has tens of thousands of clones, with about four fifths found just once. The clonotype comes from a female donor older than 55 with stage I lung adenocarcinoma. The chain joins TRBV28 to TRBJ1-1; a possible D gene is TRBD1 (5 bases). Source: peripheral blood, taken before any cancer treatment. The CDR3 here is CASRGDVNTEAFF. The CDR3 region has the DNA TGTGCCAGCAGGGGGGACGTTAACACTGAAGCTTTCTTT.